The clone carrying this T cell receptor (beta chain) was found many times. Its antigen is unknown. TCRbeta library preparation incorporated unique molecular identifiers. From the PCR reads, TCRdb called clonotypes with MiXCR, one entry per CDR3 protein. The data contain about 300,000 distinct CDR3 sequences, 10% of them singletons. The V gene lost 0 bases and the J gene lost 4 bases, with 1 base spanning the gap. Germline CDR1 SQVTM, CDR2 ANQGSEA. The CDR3 runs 11 residues. The sample belongs to a study of T-cell reconstitution after alpha-beta-depleted transplantation in children. General observations from the study: Surviving recipient T cells and thymic progenitors produced the high day-60 TCRbeta diversity seen in some patients. T-cell numbers and diversity one year post-transplant derived largely from freshly generated T cells. Reports say that about two months after transplant, the alpha-beta T cells came out of several hundred graft clones that had expanded.

The chain is built from TRBV29-1 and TRBJ2-1; no firm D call. The sample here was PBMCs, taken before TCRalphabeta/CD19-depleted stem cell transplant. The clonotype originates from a boy under two years old with acute myeloid leukemia, due to receive a stem cell transplant. Written as DNA, the CDR3 is TGCAGCGTTGAAGATTACAATGAGCAGTTCTTC. Protein: CSVEDYNEQFF.